A single T cell receptor (beta chain) is shown here with its context. Its antigen is still unknown. Per germline, CDR1 SQVTM and CDR2 ANQGSEA. CDR3 length: 15 amino acids. The record originates from a study of T cells expressing NK-cell markers. The overall study: Eight donors were sequenced, of whom seven were HCMV-seropositive, while the remaining one was HCMV-seronegative. Points from the study as a whole: The CD3+CD56-NKG2C+ fraction of a handful of donors was likewise dominated by these clonotypes.

Reprocessing the 5' RACE reads, TCRdb reports a single entry for every CDR3 protein and omits DNA. The clone table shows roughly 390,000 distinct CDR3 sequences, with the ten largest holding roughly 5.5%. Material for sequencing was blood T cells: a sorted CD56 or NKG2C T cell subset, CD4+ or CD8+ T cells, or bulk PBMC T cells (not recorded which). This chain links TRBV29-1 with TRBJ2-2; no DNA is available, so the TRBD2 call from TCRdb remains unchecked. The receptor's source is a man aged 18-70 years in good health. Here the CDR3 reads CSVRLAGGPTGELFF.